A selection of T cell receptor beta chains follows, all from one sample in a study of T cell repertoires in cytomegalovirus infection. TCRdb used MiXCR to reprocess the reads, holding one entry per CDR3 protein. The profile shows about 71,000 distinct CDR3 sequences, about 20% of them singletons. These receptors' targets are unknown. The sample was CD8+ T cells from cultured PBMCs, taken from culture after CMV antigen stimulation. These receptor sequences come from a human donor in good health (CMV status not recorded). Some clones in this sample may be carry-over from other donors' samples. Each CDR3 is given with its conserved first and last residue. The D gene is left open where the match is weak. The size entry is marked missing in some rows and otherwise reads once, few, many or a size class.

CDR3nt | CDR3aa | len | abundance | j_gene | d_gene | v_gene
TGTGCCAGCAGCTCACTAGCGGGGGAGCACCGAGAGACCCAGTACTTC | CASSSLAGEHRETQYF | 16 | - | TRBJ2-5 | TRBD2 | TRBV7-6
TGTGCCAGCAGCTTAGGGCTGTTCTCCTACAATGAGCAGTTCTTC | CASSLGLFSYNEQFF | 15 | many | TRBJ2-1 | - | TRBV7-2
TGTGCCAGCAGCTTATTCAGTGACCAAGAGGAGACCCAGTACTTC | CASSLFSDQEETQYF | 15 | few | TRBJ2-5 | - | TRBV7-8
TGTGCCACCAGTGATAACCGGGACAGCACCTACGAGCAGTACTTC | CATSDNRDSTYEQYF | 15 | - | TRBJ2-7 | TRBD1 | TRBV24-1
TGTGCCAGCAGCTTCGGCCCACTAGGACCCAACAATGAGCAGTTCTTC | CASSFGPLGPNNEQFF | 16 | few | TRBJ2-1 | - | TRBV5-6
TGTGCCAGCAGCTTAGCCCCCACTAGCGGGGAGACATACCAAGAGACCCAGTACTTC | CASSLAPTSGETYQETQYF | 19 | - | TRBJ2-5 | TRBD2 | TRBV11-2
TGTGCCAGCAGCTTAGCCCCCGGGACAGGAAACTATGGCTACACCTTC | CASSLAPGTGNYGYTF | 16 | many | TRBJ1-2 | TRBD1 | TRBV7-2
TGTGCCAGCAGTCAGGACAGGGAGGCAGATACGCAGTATTTT | CASSQDREADTQYF | 14 | - | TRBJ2-3 | TRBD1 | TRBV6-2/TRBV6-3
TGTGCCAGCAGTTACTCGGGGACACCCTACAATGAGCAGTTCTTC | CASSYSGTPYNEQFF | 15 | - | TRBJ2-1 | - | TRBV6-2/TRBV6-3
TGTGCCAGCAGTCCCATGGGGGAGCAGTACTTC | CASSPMGEQYF | 11 | - | TRBJ2-7 | - | TRBV7-8
TGTGCCAGCAGTCCATGGACAGGGGGCTTGAACACTGAAGCTTTCTTT | CASSPWTGGLNTEAFF | 16 | - | TRBJ1-1 | TRBD1 | TRBV12-3/TRBV12-4
TGTGCCAGTAGCCGGTCCAGATTCGAGAATCAGCCCCAGCATTTT | CASSRSRFENQPQHF | 15 | few | TRBJ1-5 | - | TRBV19
TGTGCCTGGTCCAGCGGGGGGCCGGGAGAGCAGTACTTC | CAWSSGGPGEQYF | 13 | - | TRBJ2-7 | TRBD2 | TRBV30
TGTGCCAGCAGTTACCAGGGTATCGGGTTGAATCAGCCCCAGCATTTT | CASSYQGIGLNQPQHF | 16 | - | TRBJ1-5 | - | TRBV6-2/TRBV6-3
TGTGCCAGCAGCTTAGCGCCGGTACGGAAGAACACCGGGGAGCTGTTTTTT | CASSLAPVRKNTGELFF | 17 | - | TRBJ2-2 | - | TRBV7-9
TGTGCCAGCAGCTTAGTCCCAGGGACTAGCGCCTCCAATGAGCAGTTCTTC | CASSLVPGTSASNEQFF | 17 | - | TRBJ2-1 | TRBD2 | TRBV7-8
TGTGCCAGCGGAGTGGTCCGCCCCTACAATGAGCAGTTCTTC | CASGVVRPYNEQFF | 14 | - | TRBJ2-1 | - | TRBV27
TGTGCCATCCTAGCCCGGGATTTGAACACTGAAGCTTTCTTT | CAILARDLNTEAFF | 14 | - | TRBJ1-1 | - | TRBV12-3/TRBV12-4
TGTGCCAGCAGCTCGACAGGGGAAGAGACCCAGTACTTC | CASSSTGEETQYF | 13 | few | TRBJ2-5 | TRBD1 | TRBV7-9
TGTGCCAGCAGCCGACTTACACCCGGACAGTACACAGATACGCAGTATTTT | CASSRLTPGQYTDTQYF | 17 | - | TRBJ2-3 | - | TRBV5-6
TGTGCCAGCAGTTTACGGGCGGCCGCCACTGAAGCTTTCTTT | CASSLRAAATEAFF | 14 | few | TRBJ1-1 | - | TRBV12-3/TRBV12-4
TGTGCCAGCAGTGTTTCCCAGCCGCAAGAGACCCAGTACTTC | CASSVSQPQETQYF | 14 | - | TRBJ2-5 | - | TRBV6-4
TGTGCCAGCAGCACGTCAGGGCGGTCGGACAATGAGCAGTTCTTC | CASSTSGRSDNEQFF | 15 | - | TRBJ2-1 | - | TRBV11-2
TGTGCCAGTAGTATAACAGGGGAATTTGAAGCTTTCTTT | CASSITGEFEAFF | 13 | few | TRBJ1-1 | TRBD1 | TRBV19
TGCGCCAGCAGCCAAGGCAGGGGCGGCACAGATACGCAGTATTTT | CASSQGRGGTDTQYF | 15 | few | TRBJ2-3 | - | TRBV4-1
TGTGCCAGCAGCTTTAGCCGGGACAGGGGGCTCAATCAGCCCCAGCATTTT | CASSFSRDRGLNQPQHF | 17 | - | TRBJ1-5 | TRBD1 | TRBV7-2
TGTGCCAGCAGTTTAGCAGCGAACACCGGGGAGCTGTTTTTT | CASSLAANTGELFF | 14 | few | TRBJ2-2 | - | TRBV27
TGTGCCAGCAGCTCAAGCCGACAGTCTGACGAGCAGTACTTC | CASSSSRQSDEQYF | 14 | - | TRBJ2-7 | - | TRBV7-9
TGTGCCAGCAGCCACGGAGGGGCCCCAATTCCTAGCACAGATACGCAGTATTTT | CASSHGGAPIPSTDTQYF | 18 | - | TRBJ2-3 | - | TRBV27
TGTGCCAGCAGTGAATTCCAGGGATTGGCAAGAAAACTGTTTTTT | CASSEFQGLARKLFF | 15 | - | TRBJ1-4 | - | TRBV6-1
TGTGCCAGCACCCCCGGACTAGCTAGCACAGATACGCAGTATTTT | CASTPGLASTDTQYF | 15 | few | TRBJ2-3 | TRBD2 | TRBV6-1
TGTGCCAGCAGTTACTTGGCAGGGCGCGATCAGCCCCAGCATTTT | CASSYLAGRDQPQHF | 15 | few | TRBJ1-5 | - | TRBV6-6
TGTGCCACCTCGTTTACTAACACCGGGGAGCTGTTTTTT | CATSFTNTGELFF | 13 | few | TRBJ2-2 | - | TRBV12-3/TRBV12-4
TGCGCCAGCAGCCGACTAGGGGTTACGGCAGATACGCAGTATTTT | CASSRLGVTADTQYF | 15 | - | TRBJ2-3 | - | TRBV4-1
TGTGCCAGCAGCTTAGCTGGTGGCGGGGAGCTGTTTTTT | CASSLAGGGELFF | 13 | - | TRBJ2-2 | - | TRBV7-6
TGTGCCAGCAGTTCGTCGGGACTAGCGGGCGACGTGTACACCGGGGAGCTGTTTTTT | CASSSSGLAGDVYTGELFF | 19 | - | TRBJ2-2 | TRBD2 | TRBV7-2
TGTGCCATCAGTGAGTGGGGGGCCGGGAACACTGAAGCTTTCTTT | CAISEWGAGNTEAFF | 15 | - | TRBJ1-1 | - | TRBV10-3
TGTGCCAGCAGCTTAGGGGGGGCAGATACGCAGTATTTT | CASSLGGADTQYF | 13 | many | TRBJ2-3 | - | TRBV7-8
TGTGCCAGCAGCTTACTCGGGGGGAAGATCACTGAAGCTTTCTTT | CASSLLGGKITEAFF | 15 | few | TRBJ1-1 | - | TRBV7-3